These 24 T cell receptor beta chains were all obtained from the same sample, sequenced in a study of circulating tumor DNA in untreated peripheral T-cell lymphoma. Sequencing was performed with immunoSEQ multiplex PCR; in TCRdb, only in-frame clones are kept and a portion is missing. The repertoire holds a few hundred clones, with 72% as singletons. The specimen sequenced was cell-free DNA from blood serum. The source of these receptors is a human donor with peripheral T-cell lymphoma.

The rearrangement uses TRBV5-4 and TRBJ2-7, with 8 bases fitting TRBD2. The CDR3 runs 15 residues. Looked up from germline, CDR1 is SGHNT and CDR2 is YYREEE (reference sequence). Losses at the gene ends were 0 bases for V and 3 bases for J; bases not matched to a gene: 5. This chain's CDR3 is CASSLEQAGVYEQYV. The CDR3 region has the DNA TGTGCCAGCAGCTTGGAGCAAGCGGGGGTCTACGAGCAGTACGTC.

Comments on this clone: The junction and the germline gene differ at one end; a read error may be behind it. The CDR3 loop is CASRVGVNAEAFF. The CDR3 DNA is TGCGCCAGCAGGGTAGGGGTGAACGCTGAAGCTTTCTTT. The V call is TRBV10-2, the J call TRBJ1-1, with D possibly TRBD1 on 5 matching bases. In germline, CDR1 is WSHSY, CDR2 SAAADI. The CDR3 contains 13 residues.

The chain employs TRBV21-1 and TRBJ2-1; the table's D gene call, TRBD1, was not cross checked with the DNA. TRBV21-1 is a listed pseudogene. This CDR3 is built from 14 residues. CDR3 in DNA: TGTGCCAGCAGCAAGATATCCCACAGTTATGAGCAGTTCTTC. This codes for CASSKISHSYEQFF.

This chain joins TRBV6-5 and TRBJ2-1, with TRBD2 matching 10 bases. The junction had 5 bases not matched to a gene; V was cut back by 0 bases and J by 6 bases. Germline CDR1 is MNHEY and CDR2 is SVGAGI. The CDR3 is 16 amino acids. CDR3 in amino acids: CASSYSSGRAGNEQFF. CDR3 sequence (DNA): TGTGCCAGCAGTTACTCGAGCGGGAGGGCCGGCAATGAGCAGTTCTTC.

In this sample, this clone turned up a few times. J is TRBJ2-3 and V is TRBV5-6; the match to TRBD2 covers 7 bases. Germline-derived CDR1 and CDR2 are SGHDT and YYEEEE. The V gene end was trimmed by 4 bases and the J gene end by 0 bases; junction bases not matched to a gene: 11. The CDR3 has 17 residues. The CDR3 region is CASSPTFTSVSTDTQYF. CDR3 sequence (DNA): TGTGCCAGCAGCCCCACGTTTACTAGCGTTAGCACAGATACGCAGTATTTT.

This clone has a handful of counts. The chain recombines TRBV6-6 with TRBJ1-5; 8 bases are shared with TRBD1. The V segment lost 4 bases and the J segment 11 bases; nucleotides outside the gene matches: 13. The CDR3 runs 15 residues. Germline lookup yields CDR1 MNHNY and CDR2 SVGAGI (reference sequence). The CDR3 DNA follows: TGTGCCAGCAGTTCGAGGGGGACAGGACTTCTAGCCCAGCATTTT. It translates to CASSSRGTGLLAQHF.

This chain links TRBV15 with TRBJ2-1; D call uncertain. This CDR3 comprises 14 residues. Germline assignment: CDR1 LNHNV and CDR2 YYDKDF (reference sequence). V gave up 0 bases and J gave up 7 bases, with 10 bases separating them. The CDR3 loop is CATSRDLDNNEQFF. The CDR3 DNA follows: TGTGCCACCAGCAGAGATCTCGATAATAATGAGCAGTTCTTC.

This chain links TRBV10-1 with TRBJ1-2, with D unclear. V lost 4 bases, J lost 4 bases, and 16 bases lay in between. Germline CDR1 and CDR2: WNHNN and SYGVQD (reference sequence). The CDR3 has 15 residues. The CDR3 here is CASSAFSRKTYGYTF. In DNA form, the CDR3 reads TGCGCCAGCAGTGCCTTTTCGCGAAAGACCTATGGCTACACCTTC.

This sequence joins TRBV10-2 and TRBJ2-1; 8 bases fit TRBD2. The CDR3 has 13 residues. Trimming removed 7 bases from V and 10 bases from J; junction bases left unmatched: 9. Germline-derived CDR1 and CDR2 are WSHSY and SAAADI. The CDR3 reads CASNPAGEEEQFF. For the CDR3, the DNA is TGCGCCAGCAACCCAGCGGGAGAGGAGGAGCAGTTCTTC.

The V gene is TRBV9, the J gene TRBJ2-1; 9 bases fit TRBD1. V shed 3 bases, J shed 6 bases, and the junction held 7 bases outside the gene matches. CDR3 length: 15 amino acids. Germline CDR1 and CDR2: SGDLS and YYNGEE. CDR3 sequence: CASSARDRALNEQFF. Here the CDR3 DNA reads TGTGCCAGCAGCGCCCGGGACAGGGCTCTCAATGAGCAGTTCTTC.

The table lists this clone with a count of one. The V gene is TRBV14, the J gene TRBJ1-1, with TRBD1 identical over 9 bases. Germline trimming cut 5 bases from V and 6 bases from J; bases unmatched to any gene: 7. There are 14 residues in the CDR3. CDR1 is SGHDN, CDR2 FVKESK, per germline. In DNA form, the CDR3 reads TGTGCCAGCAGCGACCACAACAGGGGGCCTGAAGCTTTCTTT. Translating gives CASSDHNRGPEAFF.

This clone was seen a handful of times. The chain is built from TRBV2 and TRBJ1-3; no reliable D call. The CDR3 spans 13 residues. Trimming took 8 bases from V and 1 from J, leaving 9 bases between them. CDR1 is SNHLY and CDR2 is FYNNEI in the germline V gene. In nucleotides, the CDR3 is TGTGCCAGCGGGCGGCAATCTGGAAACACCATATATTTT. It encodes CASGRQSGNTIYF.

The chain links TRBV27 to TRBJ1-1; 7 bases fit TRBD1. Germline V gene sequence: CDR1 MNHEY, CDR2 SMNVEV (reference sequence). CDR3 length equals 16 residues. J lost 3 bases, V lost 6 bases, and 13 bases had no gene match. CDR3 region: CASRIGGAGGDTEAFF. CDR3 sequence (DNA): TGTGCCAGCAGGATAGGGGGCGCGGGGGGGGACACTGAAGCTTTCTTT.

This clone came up once. This chain joins TRBV7-9 and TRBJ2-3, with 11 bases aligning to TRBD2. Trimming cost V 3 bases and J 4 bases; bases outside gene matches: 9. Germline-derived CDR1 and CDR2 are SEHNR and FQNEAQ (reference sequence). This CDR3 has 17 residues. The CDR3 spells CASSLYLAGGPSDTQYF. Here the CDR3 DNA reads TGTGCCAGCAGCTTGTATTTAGCGGGAGGGCCATCAGATACGCAGTATTTT.

The chain combines TRBV7-8 with TRBJ2-1; D gene ambiguous. Germline loops: CDR1 SGHVS, CDR2 FQNEAQ. Trimming left V 5 bases short and J 8 bases short, with 10 bases between. The CDR3 spans 12 residues. This CDR3 reads CASSLLRHEQFF. The CDR3 DNA sequence: TGTGCCAGCAGCCTCCTCCGGCATGAGCAGTTCTTC.

This clone occurred once. The CDR3 region has the DNA TGCAGTGCTACCCCACAGGGGCGGCAGTACTTC. It is translated as CSATPQGRQYF. The rearrangement uses TRBV20-1 and TRBJ2-7; TRBD1 aligns across 7 bases. The V gene end was trimmed by 4 bases and the J gene end by 9 bases; junction bases not matched to a gene: 6. CDR1 and CDR2 (germline): DFQATT, SNEGSKA (reference sequence). The CDR3 spans 11 residues.

This clone was counted a few times. The V and J genes are TRBV2 and TRBJ1-2, with D possibly matching TRBD1 (5 bases). The ends were cut back, 9 bases at V and 6 bases at J, with 11 bases in the middle. The CDR3 sequence is 11 residues long. Germline V gene data show CDR1 as SNHLY and CDR2 as FYNNEI. Here the CDR3 DNA reads TGTGCCAGTATGTGGGGGAATGGCTACACCTTC. This sequence encodes CASMWGNGYTF.

CDR3 protein: CASSSIQGAVNTEAFF. In nucleotides, the CDR3 is TGTGCCAGCAGCTCGATACAGGGGGCGGTGAACACTGAAGCTTTCTTT. The chain is built from TRBV7-6 and TRBJ1-1; 9 bases map to TRBD1. J was trimmed by 0 bases and V by 4 bases; bases with no gene match: 6. CDR1 is SGHVS, CDR2 FNYEAQ, per germline. This CDR3 is 16 amino acids long.

The J gene is TRBJ2-1, the V gene TRBV19; no reliable D call. Trimming shortened V by 6 bases and J by 7 bases, and 7 bases separated the two germline ends. The CDR3 runs to 11 residues. The germline gives CDR1 LNHDA, CDR2 SQIVND (reference sequence). The CDR3 sequence is CASSRANEQFF. DNA for the CDR3: TGTGCCAGTAGCAGAGCAAATGAGCAGTTCTTC.

This rearrangement joins TRBV5-6 to TRBJ2-1; D gene ambiguous. V dropped 1 base and J dropped 0 bases, with 8 bases sitting between them. Germline V gene lookup returns CDR1 SGHDT and CDR2 YYEEEE. CDR3 size: 15 residues. The CDR3 region has the DNA TGTGCCAGCAGCTTGAATGCTAACTCCTACAATGAGCAGTTCTTC. Protein sequence: CASSLNANSYNEQFF.

The chain carries TRBV7-8 and TRBJ2-3; 7 bases align to TRBD2. Germline CDR1 SGHVS, CDR2 FQNEAQ. This CDR3 spans 15 amino acids. The ends lost 2 bases at V and 4 bases at J; junction bases unmatched: 6. The CDR3 protein is CASSLRGVFADTQYF. The CDR3 nucleotides are TGTGCCAGCAGCTTACGGGGGGTCTTTGCAGATACGCAGTATTTT. The full variable domain, completed using reference TRBV7-8 and TRBJ2-3, is GAGVSQSPRYKVAKRGQDVALRCDPISGHVSLFWYQQALGQGPEFLTYFQNEAQLDKSGLPSDRFFAERPEGSVSTLKIQRTQQEDSAVYLCASSLRGVFADTQYFGPGTRLTVL.

The V and J genes are TRBV29-1 and TRBJ1-2; no clear D. Germline V CDR1 and CDR2: SQVTM, ANQGSEA. The V end was cut by 7 bases, the J end by 8 bases, with 17 bases between. The CDR3 has 12 residues. In nucleotides, the CDR3 is TGCAGCGCCGAGTGGGGTTCGGTCGGCTACACCTTC. It yields the protein CSAEWGSVGYTF. The full variable domain, its missing parts supplied by reference TRBV29-1 and TRBJ1-2, is SAVISQKPSRDICQRGTSLTIQCQVDSQVTMMFWYRQQPGQSLTLIATANQGSEATYESGFVIDKFPISRPNLTFSTLTVSNMSPEDSSIYLCSAEWGSVGYTFGSGTRLTVV.

This chain links TRBV7-2 with TRBJ2-1; perhaps TRBD2 as D (6 bases). Germline CDR1 is SGHTA and CDR2 is FQGNSA. Trimming took off 2 bases at V and 4 bases at J, with 9 bases between the two ends. The CDR3 is 14 residues long. The CDR3 sequence is CASSLTGLYNEQFF. The CDR3 DNA follows: TGTGCCAGCAGCTTAACTGGACTATACAATGAGCAGTTCTTC.

A single count supports this clone. The chain uses TRBV7-4 and TRBJ1-1, with D uncertain. The germline V and J ends were trimmed by 5 bases and 7 bases, with 11 bases remaining between them. CDR1 is SGHVT, CDR2 SQSDAQ, per germline. This CDR3 has 12 residues. CDR3 sequence: CASSKGSSEAFF. CDR3 sequence (DNA): TGTGCCAGCAGCAAGGGCTCGAGTGAAGCTTTCTTT.